Following are 18 T cell receptor beta chains from one sample sequenced in a study of cytomegalovirus exposure and HLA in healthy donors. Vbeta (60) and Jbeta (13) primers were used in the PCR. TCRdb keeps only in-frame clones here, not all; method: immunoSEQ multiplex PCR. Of about 130,000 clones in the sample, 80% were seen once. Material: PBMCs. These receptors all stem from a man aged 25-45 years in good health.

This chain uses TRBV18 with TRBJ2-5; 7 bases agree with TRBD2. Germline V gene sequence: CDR1 KGHSH, CDR2 LQKENI. With V trimmed by 6 bases and J by 3 bases, 10 bases remained unmatched. The CDR3 runs 15 residues. The CDR3 DNA reads TGTGCCAGCTCCCCCGGGAGGCGTGGAGAAGAGACCCAGTACTTC. This codes for CASSPGRRGEETQYF. Full variable domain (outside the CDR3, taken from reference TRBV18 and TRBJ2-5): NAGVMQNPRHLVRRRGQEARLRCSPMKGHSHVYWYRQLPEEGLKFMVYLQKENIIDESGMPKERFSAEFPKEGPSILRIQQVVRGDSAAYFCASSPGRRGEETQYFGPGTRLLVL.

V and J are TRBV13 and TRBJ2-7; 7 nucleotides line up with TRBD1. The length of the CDR3 is 13 residues. Trimming at V came to 5 bases and at J to 5 bases, leaving 6 bases not matched to a gene. Germline V gene lookup returns CDR1 PRHDT and CDR2 FYEKMQ (reference sequence). CDR3 bases: TGTGCCAGCAGCCCTGGGACAGCAAACGAGCAGTACTTC. Its translation: CASSPGTANEQYF.

The chain combines TRBV6-1 with TRBJ2-4; D unresolved. Germline CDR1 is MNHNS and CDR2 is SASEGT. Between the trimmed V and J ends, which lost 2 bases and 9 bases, there was a span of 14 bases. CDR3 length: 14 amino acids. This CDR3 reads CASSELVSRFIQYF. The CDR3 coding sequence is TGTGCCAGCAGTGAATTGGTCTCCAGATTCATTCAGTACTTC.

The chain couples TRBV5-1 to TRBJ2-7, with 9 nucleotides matching TRBD1. Germline V CDR1 and CDR2: SGHRS, YFSETQ. The ends lost 4 bases at V and 3 bases at J; junction bases unmatched: 11. The CDR3 consists of 16 residues. CDR3 in DNA: TGCGCCAGCAGCGCCGACAGGGGGAAGAGCGACTACGAGCAGTACTTC. It translates to CASSADRGKSDYEQYF. Full variable domain (remainder filled in from reference TRBV5-1 and TRBJ2-7): KAGVTQTPRYLIKTRGQQVTLSCSPISGHRSVSWYQQTPGQGLQFLFEYFSETQRNKGNFPGRFSGRQFSNSRSEMNVSTLELGDSALYLCASSADRGKSDYEQYFGPGTRLTVT.

This clone showed up just a few times. The chain links TRBV4-3 to TRBJ2-4, with D perhaps TRBD1 (6 bases). CDR1 is LGHNA, CDR2 YSLEER, per germline. Trimming shortened V by 4 bases and J by 5 bases, and 18 bases separated the two germline ends. The CDR3 is 16 residues long. CDR3 DNA: TGCGCCAGCAGCCGCCTCCCGCAGGGGATAGAAAACATTCAGTACTTC. This encodes CASSRLPQGIENIQYF.

In its sample, this clone was seen once. The V gene is TRBV25-1, the J gene TRBJ2-5; TRBD1 agrees at 9 bases. With the DNA end fitting TRBJ2-7 better, the J assignment may be wrong. Germline CDR1 MGHDK, CDR2 SYGVNS. The CDR3 is 15 residues long. DNA for the CDR3: TGTGCCAGCACCTCGGGACAGGGTAGCTCCTACGAGCAGTACTTC. Translation gives CASTSGQGSSYEQYF.

V gene TRBV9 combines with J gene TRBJ2-2; weak D call: TRBD2 (7 bases). The CDR3 length is 15 residues. The V gene's germline CDR1 is SGDLS and CDR2 YYNGEE. Trimming left V 0 bases short and J 4 bases short, with 10 bases between. CDR3 sequence (DNA): TGTGCCAGCAGCGTAGGGGGAGGGGGCACCGGGGAGCTGTTTTTT. Protein product: CASSVGGGGTGELFF.

The chain is built from TRBV4-1 and TRBJ1-1; TRBD1 might be the D (6 bases). Trimming removed 5 bases at V and 4 bases at J, with 14 bases between. Germline CDR1 is MGHRA and CDR2 is YSYEKL. This CDR3 is built from 14 residues. The chain's CDR3 is CASSVHRDGTEAFF. The CDR3 nucleotides read TGCGCCAGCAGCGTCCACAGGGACGGCACTGAAGCTTTCTTT.

The J gene is TRBJ1-2, the V gene TRBV7-2; D is undetermined. Germline V CDR1 and CDR2: SGHTA, FQGNSA. V was clipped by 2 bases and J by 5 bases, with 12 bases between them. The CDR3 has 14 residues. The CDR3 loop is CASSLSPPSYGYTF. In nucleotides, the CDR3 is TGTGCCAGCAGCTTATCCCCTCCCTCTTATGGCTACACCTTC.

The table lists this clone with a few counts. The rearrangement uses TRBV6-1 and TRBJ2-1; 9 nucleotides agree with TRBD2. The CDR3 is 16 residues long. Per germline, CDR1 MNHNS and CDR2 SASEGT. J was trimmed by 6 bases and V by 4 bases; bases with no gene match: 10. The DNA of the CDR3 is TGTGCCAGCAGTGCTATAGCGGGAGAATTGCGCAATGAGCAGTTCTTC. This sequence encodes CASSAIAGELRNEQFF.

The V gene is TRBV5-1, the J gene TRBJ2-6; TRBD2 might be the D (5 bases). Germline-derived CDR1 and CDR2 are SGHRS and YFSETQ. The CDR3 spans 14 residues. Trimming cost V 4 bases and J 1 base, with 6 bases left between them. CDR3 sequence (DNA): TGCGCCAGCAGCGAGGGATCTGGGGCCAACGTCCTGACTTTC. Translated, it gives CASSEGSGANVLTF. Using reference TRBV5-1 and TRBJ2-6 for the parts outside the CDR3, the full variable domain is KAGVTQTPRYLIKTRGQQVTLSCSPISGHRSVSWYQQTPGQGLQFLFEYFSETQRNKGNFPGRFSGRQFSNSRSEMNVSTLELGDSALYLCASSEGSGANVLTFGAGSRLTVL.

V gene TRBV4-3 combines with J gene TRBJ2-2; D not resolved. Germline V CDR1 and CDR2: LGHNA, YSLEER. Deletions cut 1 base from V and 6 bases from J, with 9 bases between. This CDR3 is 14 amino acids long. The CDR3, as DNA: TGCGCCAGCAGCCAAGTTTATCTTCCCGGGGAGCTGTTTTTT. The encoded protein is CASSQVYLPGELFF.

This clone showed up just a few times. The J gene is TRBJ2-7, the V gene TRBV18, with D possibly matching TRBD1 (7 bases). With 6 bases removed from V and 4 bases from J, the gap between germline ends came to 13 bases. CDR1 is KGHSH and CDR2 is LQKENI in the germline V gene. The CDR3 is made up of 13 amino acids. The CDR3 spells CASSAGQQYEQYF. CDR3 DNA: TGTGCCAGCTCGGCGGGACAGCAATACGAGCAGTACTTC.

The table lists this clone with a few counts. The genes are TRBV2 and TRBJ2-1; 9 nucleotides agree with TRBD2. CDR3 length: 18 residues. Germline V gene lookup returns CDR1 SNHLY and CDR2 FYNNEI. V lost 4 bases to trimming and J lost 4 bases; unmatched junction nucleotides: 14. Written as DNA, the CDR3 is TGTGCCAGCAGTGTGAGACTAGCGGTACCCGAGTTATACAATGAGCAGTTCTTC. Protein: CASSVRLAVPELYNEQFF. Looking up the rest from reference TRBV2 and TRBJ2-1 gives the full variable domain: EPEVTQTPSHQVTQMGQEVILRCVPISNHLYFYWYRQILGQKVEFLVSFYNNEISEKSEIFDDQFSVERPDGSNFTLKIRSTKLEDSAMYFCASSVRLAVPELYNEQFFGPGTRLTVL.

CDR3 region: CASSLVLTEQYF. In nucleotides, the CDR3 is TGTGCCAGCAGCTTAGTCCTTACAGAGCAGTACTTC. This rearrangement joins TRBV11-3 to TRBJ2-7, with D unclear. The CDR3 extends over 12 amino acids. The germline V gene encodes CDR1 SGHNT and CDR2 YENEEA. Trimming took off 1 base at V and 7 bases at J, with 8 bases between the two ends.

The chain is built from TRBV19 and TRBJ1-1; no firm D call. Between the trimmed V and J ends, which lost 5 bases and 0 bases, there was a span of 4 bases. The germline V gene has CDR1 LNHDA and CDR2 SQIVND (reference sequence). The CDR3 sequence is 12 residues long. The CDR3 DNA follows: TGTGCCAGTAGTCCCTTGAACACTGAAGCTTTCTTT. Protein product: CASSPLNTEAFF.

V and J are TRBV4-3 and TRBJ2-7; 7 bases fit TRBD2. CDR3 size: 15 residues. After removal of 1 base from V and 6 bases from J, the junction contained 9 bases not matched to a gene. The germline V gene encodes CDR1 LGHNA and CDR2 YSLEER. The CDR3 nucleotides read TGCGCCAGCAGCCAAGCCGCGGGAGAACCGGGCGAGCAGTACTTC. Translated, it gives CASSQAAGEPGEQYF.

This clone has more than one count but fewer than ten. The rearrangement joins TRBV5-4 to TRBJ1-1; D unclear. Germline CDR1 SGHNT, CDR2 YYREEE (reference sequence). Deletions cut 4 bases from V and 1 base from J, with 8 bases between. The CDR3 is 13 residues long. Here the CDR3 DNA reads TGTGCCAGCAGCCTAATACCGAACACTGAAGCTTTCTTT. Protein: CASSLIPNTEAFF.